This T cell receptor beta chain was profiled in a study of T cells expressing NK-cell markers. The study's findings and limits: For about six donors, the dominant NKG2C+ clonotypes made up roughly 1.0-7.0% of their CD8+ T cells.

CDR3 length: 15 residues. Per the germline V gene, CDR1 is LGHDT and CDR2 is YNNKEL (reference sequence). TCRdb processed the 5' RACE reads again and assigns one entry to each CDR3 protein, with no DNA. This table holds roughly 450,000 distinct CDR3 sequences. About this clonotype: The antigen is undetermined.

The sequence was collected from a woman aged 45-59 years in good health. This chain connects TRBV3-1 to TRBJ2-3; TCRdb names TRBD2, which stays unverified in the absence of DNA. The sample comprised blood T cells: a sorted CD56 or NKG2C T cell subset, CD4+ or CD8+ T cells, or bulk PBMC T cells (not recorded which). This CDR3 is CASSQDRGGTDTQYF.